These 4 T cell receptor beta chains came from one sample sequenced in a study of T cell repertoires in cytomegalovirus infection. TCRdb re-called the reads through MiXCR, storing one row per CDR3 protein. This repertoire shows roughly 230,000 distinct CDR3 sequences, approximately 13% found once; its top ten account for 1.6%. Sequenced: PBMCs. The origin of the receptors is a human donor in good health (CMV status not recorded). Some clones in this sample may be carry-over from other donors' samples.

This clonotype was picked up a small number of times. The CDR3 region is CASSYDRLAKNIQYF. The CDR3 DNA reads TGTGCCAGCAGCTACGACAGGCTAGCCAAAAACATTCAGTACTTC. This chain connects TRBV2 to TRBJ2-4; D perhaps matches TRBD1 (6 bases). CDR1 is SNHLY and CDR2 is FYNNEI in the germline V gene. V gave up 6 bases and J gave up 0 bases, with 12 bases separating them. The CDR3 is 15 residues long.

At least ten counts were recorded for this clonotype. The V gene is TRBV2, the J gene TRBJ2-7; D perhaps matches TRBD2 (6 bases). Germline V lookup: CDR1 SNHLY, CDR2 FYNNEI. This CDR3 has 14 residues. Deletions cut 1 base from V and 0 bases from J, with 7 bases between. CDR3 region: CASSEVAVSYEQYF. The CDR3 DNA sequence: TGTGCCAGCAGTGAAGTAGCGGTCTCCTACGAGCAGTACTTC.

The chain has TRBV19 and TRBJ1-5; 7 bases map to TRBD1. Germline V CDR1 and CDR2: LNHDA, SQIVND (reference sequence). Unmatched junction bases numbered 3, after V lost 3 bases and J lost 7 bases. The CDR3 is 13 amino acids. Written as DNA, the CDR3 is TGTGCCAGTAGTATCACAGGGGAGCAGCCCCAGCATTTT. Amino acid sequence: CASSITGEQPQHF.

The sample holds many counts of this clonotype. The chain couples TRBV7-2 to TRBJ1-6, with TRBD1 matching 7 bases. The germline V gene encodes CDR1 SGHTA and CDR2 FQGNSA. The CDR3 is 15 amino acids. The trim removed 2 bases at V and 8 bases at J, leaving 6 bases unmatched. The CDR3 nucleotides read TGTGCCAGCAGCTTAAAACAGGGGAGGCATTCACCCCTCCACTTT. This encodes CASSLKQGRHSPLHF. Drawing the rest from reference TRBV7-2 and TRBJ1-6, the complete variable domain is GAGVSQSPSNKVTEKGKDVELRCDPISGHTALYWYRQSLGQGLEFLIYFQGNSAPDKSGLPSDRFSAERTGGSVSTLTIQRTQQEDSAVYLCASSLKQGRHSPLHFGNGTRLTVT.